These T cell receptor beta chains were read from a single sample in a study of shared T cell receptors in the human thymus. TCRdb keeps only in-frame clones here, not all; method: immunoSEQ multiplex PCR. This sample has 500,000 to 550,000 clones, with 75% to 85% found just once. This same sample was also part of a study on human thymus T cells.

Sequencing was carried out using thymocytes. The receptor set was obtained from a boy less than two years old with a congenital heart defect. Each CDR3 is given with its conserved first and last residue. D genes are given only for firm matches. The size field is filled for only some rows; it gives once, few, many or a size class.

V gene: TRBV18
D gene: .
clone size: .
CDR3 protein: CASKNGGPGNTIYF

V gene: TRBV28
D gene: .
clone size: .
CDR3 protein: CASSGVGLAYKQYF

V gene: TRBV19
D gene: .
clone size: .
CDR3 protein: CASSIADGYTF

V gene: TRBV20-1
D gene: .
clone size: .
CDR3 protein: CSARGAGEQYF

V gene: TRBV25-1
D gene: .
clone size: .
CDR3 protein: CASSEGENEKLFF

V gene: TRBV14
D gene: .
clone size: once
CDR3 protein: CASSQEDPGSNTEAFF

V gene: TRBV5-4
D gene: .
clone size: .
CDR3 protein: CASSSSGDTEAFF

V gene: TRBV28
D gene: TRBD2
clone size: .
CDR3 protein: CASSSPAPGGPFGYNEQFF

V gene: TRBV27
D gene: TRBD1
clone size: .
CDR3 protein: CASSPRPPLTGRNTEAFF

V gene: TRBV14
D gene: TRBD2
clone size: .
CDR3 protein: CASSQETAGDDSYEQYF

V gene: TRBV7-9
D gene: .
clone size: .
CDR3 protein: CASSIGEMTYGYTF

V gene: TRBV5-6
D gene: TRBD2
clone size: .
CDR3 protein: CASSSGLAGSSSYNEQFF

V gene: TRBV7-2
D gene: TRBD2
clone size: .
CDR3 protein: CASSLGGVPSGRGDEQFF

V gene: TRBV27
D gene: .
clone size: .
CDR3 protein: CASSSQNTEAFF

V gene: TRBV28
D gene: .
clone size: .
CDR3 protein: CASSRPVTF

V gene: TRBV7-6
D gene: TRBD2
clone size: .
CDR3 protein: CASSLNRSGRARNEQFF

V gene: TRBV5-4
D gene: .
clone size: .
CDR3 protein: CASSSTGKDTQYF

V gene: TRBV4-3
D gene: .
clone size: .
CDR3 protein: CASSQDVPGTYNEQFF

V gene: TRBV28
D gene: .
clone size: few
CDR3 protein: CASSPQVGNTEAFF

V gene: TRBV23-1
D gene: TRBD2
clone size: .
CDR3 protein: CAKLPVPRGGNTGELFF

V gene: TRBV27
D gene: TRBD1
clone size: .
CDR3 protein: CASSLWGQGAGNYGYTF

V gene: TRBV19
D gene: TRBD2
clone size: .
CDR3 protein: CASSTPHTSGSGDEQFF

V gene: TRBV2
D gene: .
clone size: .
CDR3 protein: CASRFGVSNQPQHF

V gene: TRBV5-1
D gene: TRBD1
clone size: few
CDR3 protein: CASSLARGQTNYGYTF

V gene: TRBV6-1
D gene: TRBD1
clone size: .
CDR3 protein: CASRTGDWYGYTF

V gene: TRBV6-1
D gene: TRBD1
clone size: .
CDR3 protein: CASSRGTGESYEQYF

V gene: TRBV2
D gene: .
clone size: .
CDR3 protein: CASSDRSSYEQYF

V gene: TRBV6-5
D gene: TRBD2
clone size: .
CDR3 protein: CASREREGHNEQFF

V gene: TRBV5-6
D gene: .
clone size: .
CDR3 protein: CASSLGVRGLNTEAFF

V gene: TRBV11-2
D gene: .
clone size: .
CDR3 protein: CASSLGGGRYSNQPQHF

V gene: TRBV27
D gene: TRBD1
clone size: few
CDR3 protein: CASRRHPGGGNTEAFF

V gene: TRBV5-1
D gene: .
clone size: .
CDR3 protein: CASSHTPYEQYF

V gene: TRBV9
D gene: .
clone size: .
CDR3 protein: CASSVAKTGSNQPQHF

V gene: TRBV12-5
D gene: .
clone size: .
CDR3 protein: CASGLGQPNTEAFF

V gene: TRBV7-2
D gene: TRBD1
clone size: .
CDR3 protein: CASSSTGQGYSYNEQFF

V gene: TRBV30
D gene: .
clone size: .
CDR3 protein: CAWGSDIDTQYF

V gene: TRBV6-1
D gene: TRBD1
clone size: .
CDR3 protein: CASSESGQEPYEQYF

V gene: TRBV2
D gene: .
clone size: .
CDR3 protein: CASSEILAEAYNEQFF

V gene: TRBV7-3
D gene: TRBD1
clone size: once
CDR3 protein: CASSLTSGQGYEQYF

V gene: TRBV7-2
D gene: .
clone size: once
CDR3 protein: CASSQGIGANVLTF

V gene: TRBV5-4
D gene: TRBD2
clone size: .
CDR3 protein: CASSSPGRGAEDTQYF

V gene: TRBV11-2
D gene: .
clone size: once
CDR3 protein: CASSSQGRRETQYF

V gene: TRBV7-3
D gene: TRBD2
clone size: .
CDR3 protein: CASSLTPPSGSPYNEQFF

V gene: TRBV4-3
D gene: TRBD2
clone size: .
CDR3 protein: CASSQMGTSGRRNEQFF

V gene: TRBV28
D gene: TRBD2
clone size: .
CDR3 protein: CASSSGASGRLNYEQYF

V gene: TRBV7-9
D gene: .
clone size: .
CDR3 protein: CASSLDRPQAYEQYF

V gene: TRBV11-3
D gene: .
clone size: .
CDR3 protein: CASSADSDEQYF

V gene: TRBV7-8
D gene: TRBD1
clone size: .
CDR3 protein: CASSLEDRGLGQPQHF

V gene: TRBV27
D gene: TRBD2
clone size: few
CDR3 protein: CASSISGSSTDTQYF

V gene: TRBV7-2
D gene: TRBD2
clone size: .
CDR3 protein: CASSFDRLAGGEEQYF